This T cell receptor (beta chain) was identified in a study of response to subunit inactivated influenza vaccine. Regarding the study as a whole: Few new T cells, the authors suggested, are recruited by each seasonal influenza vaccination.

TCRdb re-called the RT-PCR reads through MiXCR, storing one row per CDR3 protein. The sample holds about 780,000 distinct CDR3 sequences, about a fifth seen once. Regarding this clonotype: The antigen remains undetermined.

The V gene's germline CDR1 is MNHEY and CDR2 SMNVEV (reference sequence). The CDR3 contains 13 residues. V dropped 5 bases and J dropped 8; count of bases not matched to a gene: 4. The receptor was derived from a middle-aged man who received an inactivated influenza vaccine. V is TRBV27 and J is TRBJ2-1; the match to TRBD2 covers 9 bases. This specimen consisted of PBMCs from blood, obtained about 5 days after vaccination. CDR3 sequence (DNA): TGTGCCAGCAGTGGGGGGACTAGCCATGAGCAGTTCTTC. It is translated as CASSGGTSHEQFF.